This note documents a single T cell receptor (beta chain) sequence. MiXCR, run by TCRdb on the RT-PCR reads, gives a single entry per CDR3 protein. The sample records more than 500,000 distinct CDR3 sequences, 11% being singletons. This sample is drawn from a study of response to subunit inactivated influenza vaccine. The V gene lost 2 bases and the J gene lost 2 bases, with 17 bases spanning the gap. Germline V gives CDR1 SGHAT, CDR2 FQNNGV. This CDR3 is 17 amino acids long. These data also formed part of another study, on T cells expressing NK-cell markers. Per that paper: With UMIs, 5'RACE template switching was used to make TCR beta cDNA. Each TCR beta repertoire originated in sorted T cells that were CD3+CD56+NKG2C+, CD3+CD56+NKG2C- or CD3+CD56-NKG2C+. Topping the CD3+CD56-NKG2C+ fraction as well were these clonotypes, in a handful of donors.

The source is a middle-aged man who received an inactivated influenza vaccine. The material was PBMCs from blood, obtained on the day of vaccination. The gene calls are TRBV11-2 and TRBJ2-3; D perhaps matches TRBD2 (6 bases). DNA of the CDR3: TGTGCCAGCAGCTTATTCGTGGGTAGCGGAGACACAGATACGCAGTATTTT. Protein sequence: CASSLFVGSGDTDTQYF.